This TCR beta chain appears in the sequencing data of a study of T cells after posttransplantation cyclophosphamide. A remark on this clone: Its target is unknown.

The CDR3 is 14 residues long. The V gene lost 2 bases and the J gene lost 11 bases, with 16 bases spanning the gap. Germline V CDR1 and CDR2: MNHEY, SVGAGI. The table came from immunoSEQ multiplex PCR; TCRdb's copy has only in-frame clones and leaves some out. Of some 47,000 clones listed, more than 70% are singletons. The study, taken as a whole, reports: Skin or GI-infiltrating T cells shared few TRB sequences with blood. Donor CD8+ memory clones often dominated recipient blood repertoires at later times. After PTCy, TRB diversity resembled that of CNI/methotrexate controls.

The chain employs TRBV6-5 and TRBJ1-3, with a possible D match to TRBD1 (5 bases). The clonotype comes from a man aged 30 to 39 with a blood cancer, CMV-positive, and with a related stem cell donor. Sequenced input: PBMCs. The CDR3 is CASSYGREGLAIYF. CDR3 nucleotide sequence: TGTGCCAGCAGTTACGGCAGGGAAGGGTTGGCCATATATTTT.